This T cell receptor beta chain was profiled in a study of T-cell reconstitution after alpha-beta-depleted transplantation in children. Study-wide results and caveats: Alpha-beta T cells present about two months after transplant were reported to originate from several hundred expanded graft clones.

The length of the CDR3 is 14 residues. Trimming left V 7 bases short and J 3 bases short, with 16 bases between. A TCRbeta library incorporating unique molecular identifiers was prepared. TCRdb ran MiXCR on the PCR reads and lists one entry per CDR3 protein. Of a few hundred thousand distinct CDR3 sequences listed, 13% are singletons. To note about this clonotype: Antigen: not known.

The source is a male patient under 18 who had a stem cell transplant for acute myeloid leukemia, so the T cells may come from the graft donor. The rearrangement links TRBV23-1 to TRBJ2-7; D call uncertain. TRBV23-1 is an ORF; its function is uncertain. The sequenced sample was PBMCs, mostly from graft donor cells, obtained 360 days after TCRalphabeta/CD19-depleted stem cell transplant. The DNA for the CDR3 is TGCGCCAGCACACCAGGCATGACCTACTACGAGCAGTACTTC. It codes for CASTPGMTYYEQYF.